This TCR beta chain was profiled in a study of blood T cell repertoires in COVID-19. About the research overall: From the United States, Italy and Spain came samples of acute and convalescent COVID-19.

Trimming removed 6 bases from V and 7 bases from J; junction bases left unmatched: 14. Germline CDR1 and CDR2: MDHEN and SYDVKM. CDR3 length equals 15 residues. Resolution of symptoms, clearance, or two negative PCRs was present in recovered Cohort 3 donors. In the original processing: Cell counts per sample came from amplifying reference gene primers. TCRdb keeps only in-frame clones here, not all; method: immunoSEQ multiplex PCR. From that table come the V and J calls and clone size; the DNA was used to work out D and trimming. The repertoire includes 250,000 to 350,000 clones, approximately 92% of them detected once, and 1% to 1.3% sits in the top ten.

The sample was PBMCs or T cells enriched from blood (not recorded which). The TCR was taken from a woman in her 30s who had recovered from COVID-19. J is TRBJ1-2 and V is TRBV28; TRBD1 matches at 7 bases. DNA for the CDR3: TGTGCCAGCAGGGCCGCGGCCCGGGACAGCGGTGGCTACACCTTC. This translates into CASRAAARDSGGYTF.